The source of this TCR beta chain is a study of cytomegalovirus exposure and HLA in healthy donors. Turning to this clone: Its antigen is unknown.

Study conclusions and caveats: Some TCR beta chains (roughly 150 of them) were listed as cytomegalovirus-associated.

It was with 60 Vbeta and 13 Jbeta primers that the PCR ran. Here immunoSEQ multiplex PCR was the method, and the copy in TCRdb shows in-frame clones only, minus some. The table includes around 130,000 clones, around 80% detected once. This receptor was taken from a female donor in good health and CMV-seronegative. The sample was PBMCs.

The CDR3 spells CASSLRDSTEAFF. The CDR3 DNA follows: TGTGCCAGTAGTCTGAGGGACAGCACTGAAGCTTTCTTT. The chain is built from TRBV19 and TRBJ1-1; 7 bases map to TRBD1. Germline CDR1 LNHDA, CDR2 SQIVND (reference sequence). The CDR3 is 13 amino acids. After removal of 5 bases from V and 4 bases from J, the junction contained 4 bases not matched to a gene.